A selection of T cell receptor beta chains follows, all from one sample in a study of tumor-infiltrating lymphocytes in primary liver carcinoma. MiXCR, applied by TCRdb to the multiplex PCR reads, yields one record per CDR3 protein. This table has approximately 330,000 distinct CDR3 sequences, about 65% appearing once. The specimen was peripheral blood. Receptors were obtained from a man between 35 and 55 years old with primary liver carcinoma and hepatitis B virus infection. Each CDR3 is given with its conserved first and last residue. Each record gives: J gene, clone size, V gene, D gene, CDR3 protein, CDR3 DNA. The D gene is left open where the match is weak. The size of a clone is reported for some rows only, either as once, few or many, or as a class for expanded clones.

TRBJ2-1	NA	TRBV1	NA	CASSQIAGLSYNEQFF	TGCGCCAGCAGCCAGATAGCGGGTCTCTCCTACAATGAGCAGTTCTTC
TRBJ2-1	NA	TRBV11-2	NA	CVSSLGQQYNEHFF	TGTGTCAGCAGCTTAGGACAGCAATACAATGAGCATTTCTTC
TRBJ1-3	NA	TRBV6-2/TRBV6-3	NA	CVSSKHSDSGNTIYF	TGTGTCAGCAGTAAACACAGCGACTCTGGAAACACCATATATTTT
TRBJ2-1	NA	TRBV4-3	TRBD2	CASRQELRELSYNEHFF	TGCGCCAGCAGACAAGAACTGCGGGAGTTATCCTACAATGAGCATTTCTTC
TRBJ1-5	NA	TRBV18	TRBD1	CASSLSTGASNQPQHF	TGTGCCAGCTCACTCTCGACAGGGGCCAGCAATCAGCCCCAGCATTTT
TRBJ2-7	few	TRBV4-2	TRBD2	CASSQDLVGGKTEQYF	TGTGCCAGCAGCCAAGATCTGGTGGGAGGGAAAACCGAGCAGTACTTC
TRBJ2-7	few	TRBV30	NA	CAWNLDSSYEQYF	TGTGCCTGGAATTTGGACAGCTCCTACGAGCAGTACTTC
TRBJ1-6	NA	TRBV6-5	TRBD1	CVSSLTGARDSPLHF	TGTGTCAGCAGCCTAACAGGGGCTAGAGATTCACCCCTCCACTTT
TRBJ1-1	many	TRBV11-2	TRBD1	CASSRGQGNTEAFF	TGTGCCAGCAGCCGAGGACAGGGGAACACTGAAGCTTTCTTT
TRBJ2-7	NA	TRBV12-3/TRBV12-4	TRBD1	CTSRPTGGGYQQYF	TGTACCAGCAGGCCGACAGGGGGAGGCTACCAGCAGTACTTC
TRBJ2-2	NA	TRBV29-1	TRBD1	CSFARQGANGELFF	TGCAGCTTTGCTAGACAGGGGGCTAACGGGGAGCTGTTTTTT
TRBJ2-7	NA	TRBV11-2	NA	CASSLEPTVSEQYF	TGTGCCAGCAGCTTAGAACCCACAGTATCGGAGCAGTACTTC
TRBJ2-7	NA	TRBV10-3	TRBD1	CAISLDRALSYEQYF	TGTGCCATCAGTCTAGACAGGGCACTATCCTACGAGCAGTACTTC
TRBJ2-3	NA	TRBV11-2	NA	CASSLEQKGTDTQYF	TGTGCCAGCAGCTTAGAGCAGAAAGGCACGGATACGCAGTATTTT
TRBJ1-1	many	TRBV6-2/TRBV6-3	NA	CASSYQSPTVGWAEAFF	TGTGCCAGCAGTTACCAATCGCCGACAGTTGGATGGGCTGAAGCTTTCTTT
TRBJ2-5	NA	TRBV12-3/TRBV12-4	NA	CASSPPENAWTQYF	TGTGCCAGCAGTCCCCCCGAGAACGCCTGGACCCAGTACTTC
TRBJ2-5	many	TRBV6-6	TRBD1	CASSYLRGETQYF	TGTGCCAGCAGTTACCTCAGGGGGGAGACCCAGTACTTC
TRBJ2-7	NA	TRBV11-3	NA	CVSSLEGRLYEQYF	TGTGTCAGCAGCTTAGAGGGACGACTCTACGAGCAGTACTTC
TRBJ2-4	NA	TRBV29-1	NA	CSVEVIAKNIQYF	TGCAGCGTCGAAGTTATAGCCAAAAACATTCAGTACTTC
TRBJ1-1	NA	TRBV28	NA	CASSSPRDTEAFF	TGTGCCAGCAGTTCGCCACGGGATACTGAAGCTTTCTTT
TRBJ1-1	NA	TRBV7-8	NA	CASSGQGGVAEAFF	TGTGCCAGCAGCGGCCAGGGAGGAGTAGCTGAAGCTTTCTTT
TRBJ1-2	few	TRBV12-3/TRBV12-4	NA	CASSFSSGGYGYTF	TGTGCCAGCAGTTTCTCGTCGGGGGGCTATGGCTACACCTTC
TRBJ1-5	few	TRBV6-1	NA	CASSHNQPQHF	TGTGCCAGCAGCCATAATCAGCCCCAGCATTTT
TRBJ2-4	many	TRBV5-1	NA	CASSLNRENIQYF	TGCGCCAGCAGCTTAAACAGGGAAAACATTCAGTACTTC
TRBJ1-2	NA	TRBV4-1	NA	CASSQGSFAGPGYGYTF	TGCGCCAGCAGCCAAGGAAGTTTTGCAGGTCCAGGTTATGGCTACACCTTC
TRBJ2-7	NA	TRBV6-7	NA	CASSYLGGRRYEQYF	TGTGCCAGCAGTTACCTCGGGGGCAGGAGGTACGAGCAGTACTTC
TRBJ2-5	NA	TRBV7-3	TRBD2	CASSLAGEVGTQYF	TGTGCCAGCAGCTTAGCGGGAGAGGTTGGGACCCAGTACTTC
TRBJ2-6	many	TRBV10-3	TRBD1	CAISAGQVNGANVLTF	TGTGCCATCAGTGCCGGACAGGTGAATGGGGCCAACGTCCTGACTTTC
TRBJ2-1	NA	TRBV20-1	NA	CSARDIVRADNEQFF	TGCAGTGCTAGAGATATCGTCCGGGCTGACAATGAGCAGTTCTTC
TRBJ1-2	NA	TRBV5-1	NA	CASSLVGGDYGYTF	TGCGCCAGCAGCCTAGTCGGCGGTGACTATGGCTACACCTTC
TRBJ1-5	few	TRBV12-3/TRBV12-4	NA	CASSLGAGVSQHF	TGTGCCAGCAGTTTAGGAGCAGGGGTTTCCCAGCATTTT
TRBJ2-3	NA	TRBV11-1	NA	CASKGTVTDTHYF	TGTGCCAGCAAGGGAACGGTCACAGATACGCACTATTTT
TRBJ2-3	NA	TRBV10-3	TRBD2	CDTGSVSVREGSDTQYF	TGTGACACCGGCTCAGTATCGGTGCGGGAGGGATCAGATACGCAGTATTTT
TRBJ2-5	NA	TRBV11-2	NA	CASSLLTVSGKETQYF	TGTGCCAGCAGCTTATTGACGGTCTCGGGTAAAGAGACCCAGTACTTC
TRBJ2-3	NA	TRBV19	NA	CASSPPGTDTQYF	TGTGCCAGTAGTCCCCCGGGGACAGATACGCAGTATTTT
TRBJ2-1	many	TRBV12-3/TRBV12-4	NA	CASSLIHEQFF	TGTGCCAGCAGTTTAATCCATGAGCAGTTCTTC
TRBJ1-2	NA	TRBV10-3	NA	CDISESDSNYCYTF	TGTGACATCAGTGAGTCGGACTCTAACTATTGCTACACCTTC
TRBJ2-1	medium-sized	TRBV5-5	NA	CASSLVGYNEQFF	TGTGCCAGCAGCTTAGTGGGGTACAATGAGCAGTTCTTC
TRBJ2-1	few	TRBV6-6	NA	CASSYRGSSYNEQFF	TGTGCCAGCAGTTACCGAGGAAGCTCCTACAATGAGCAGTTCTTC
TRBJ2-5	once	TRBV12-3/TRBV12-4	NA	CASSQLGQETHYF	TGTGCCAGCAGTCAGCTGGGTCAAGAGACCCATTACTTC
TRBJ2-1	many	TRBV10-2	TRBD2	CAALIAGGPLGEQFF	TGCGCCGCCCTAATAGCGGGAGGGCCTTTAGGCGAGCAGTTCTTC
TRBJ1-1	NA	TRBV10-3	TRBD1	CATSSTGGFTEVFF	TGTGCCACCTCGTCGACAGGGGGCTTCACTGAAGTTTTCTTT
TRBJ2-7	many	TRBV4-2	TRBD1	CASSQGDRGLGEQYF	TGTGCCAGCAGCCAGGGGGACAGGGGGCTAGGAGAGCAGTACTTC
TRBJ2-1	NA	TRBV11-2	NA	CVSSLLEDNEQFF	TGCGTCAGCAGCCTCCTAGAAGACAATGAGCAGTTCTTC
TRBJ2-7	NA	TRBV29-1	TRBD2	CSVEVAVGLAGAELYF	TGCAGCGTTGAAGTAGCCGTGGGACTAGCGGGAGCCGAGCTGTACTTC
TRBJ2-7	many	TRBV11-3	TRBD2	CASSFGGGDEQYF	TGTGCCAGCAGCTTCGGGGGGGGGGACGAGCAGTACTTC